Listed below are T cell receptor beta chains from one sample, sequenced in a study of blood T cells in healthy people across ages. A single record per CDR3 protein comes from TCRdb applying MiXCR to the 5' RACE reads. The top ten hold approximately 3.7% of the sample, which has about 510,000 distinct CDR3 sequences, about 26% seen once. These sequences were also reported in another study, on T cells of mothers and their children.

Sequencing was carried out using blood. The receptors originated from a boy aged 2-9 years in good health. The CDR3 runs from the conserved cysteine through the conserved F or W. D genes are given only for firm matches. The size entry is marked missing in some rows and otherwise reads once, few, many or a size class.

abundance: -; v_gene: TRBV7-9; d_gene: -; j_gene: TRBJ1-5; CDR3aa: CASSQGALDPQHF; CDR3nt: TGTGCCAGCAGTCAAGGGGCGCTAGATCCCCAGCATTTT
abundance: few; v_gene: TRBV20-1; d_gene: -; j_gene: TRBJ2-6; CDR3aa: CSAGTGSSGANVLTF; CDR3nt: TGCAGTGCCGGGACGGGAAGCTCTGGGGCCAACGTCCTGACTTTC
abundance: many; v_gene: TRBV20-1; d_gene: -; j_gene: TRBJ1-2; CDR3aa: CSARDLRGVRYGYTF; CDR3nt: TGCAGTGCTAGAGATCTGCGAGGGGTCCGCTATGGCTACACCTTC
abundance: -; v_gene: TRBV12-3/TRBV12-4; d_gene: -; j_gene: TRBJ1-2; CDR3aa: CASSISGNYGYTF; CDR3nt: TGTGCCAGCAGTATCTCCGGGAACTATGGCTACACCTTC
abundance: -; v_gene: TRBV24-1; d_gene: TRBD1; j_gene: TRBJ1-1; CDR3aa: CATSDAGTGGTEAFF; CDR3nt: TGTGCCACCAGTGATGCCGGGACAGGGGGCACTGAAGCTTTCTTT
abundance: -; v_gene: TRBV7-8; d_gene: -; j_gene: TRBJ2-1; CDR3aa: CASSFGSSSYNEQFF; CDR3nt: TGTGCCAGCAGCTTCGGGTCGAGCTCCTACAATGAGCAGTTCTTC
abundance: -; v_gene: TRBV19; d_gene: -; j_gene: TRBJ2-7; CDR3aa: CASSWGPSYEQYF; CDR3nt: TGTGCCAGTAGTTGGGGCCCCTCCTACGAGCAGTACTTC
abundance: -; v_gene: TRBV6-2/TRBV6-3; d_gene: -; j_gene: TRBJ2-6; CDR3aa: CACHREPGANVLTF; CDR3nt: TGTGCCTGTCACAGGGAACCTGGGGCCAACGTCCTGACTTTC
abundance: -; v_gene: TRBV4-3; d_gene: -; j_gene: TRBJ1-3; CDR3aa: CASSQVLGGIGNTIYF; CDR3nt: TGCGCCAGCAGCCAAGTGTTGGGAGGCATTGGAAACACCATATATTTT
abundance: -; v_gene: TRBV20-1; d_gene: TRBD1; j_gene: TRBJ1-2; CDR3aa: CSASRGGGYTF; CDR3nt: TGCAGTGCTAGCAGGGGGGGTGGCTACACCTTC
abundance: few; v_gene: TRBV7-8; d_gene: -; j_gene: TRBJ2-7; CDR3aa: CASSFTGRTRSEQYF; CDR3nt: TGTGCCAGCAGCTTTACGGGACGGACCCGATCCGAGCAGTACTTC
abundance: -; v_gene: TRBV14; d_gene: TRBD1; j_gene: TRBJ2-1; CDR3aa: CASSNYRDRGQYNEQFF; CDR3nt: TGTGCCAGCAGCAATTACCGGGACAGGGGGCAGTACAATGAGCAGTTCTTC
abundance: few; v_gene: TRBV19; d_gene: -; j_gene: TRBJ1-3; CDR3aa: CASTQHISGNTIYF; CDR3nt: TGTGCCAGTACACAGCACATCTCTGGAAACACCATATATTTT
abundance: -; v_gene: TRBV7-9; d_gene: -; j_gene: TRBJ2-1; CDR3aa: CASSALEDEQFF; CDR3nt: TGTGCCAGCAGCGCACTCGAGGATGAGCAGTTCTTC
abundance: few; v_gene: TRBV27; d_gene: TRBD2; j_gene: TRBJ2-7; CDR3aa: CASSLTAGGYEQYF; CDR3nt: TGTGCCAGCAGTTTAACGGCGGGGGGATACGAGCAGTACTTC
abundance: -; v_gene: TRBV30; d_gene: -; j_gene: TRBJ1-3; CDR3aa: CAWSGKGSGNTIYF; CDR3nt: TGTGCCTGGAGCGGTAAAGGGTCGGGAAACACCATATATTTT
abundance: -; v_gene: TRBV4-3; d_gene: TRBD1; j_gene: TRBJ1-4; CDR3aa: CASSPRSGQGSRNDEKLFF; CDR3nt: TGCGCCAGCAGCCCTAGGAGCGGACAGGGCTCGCGCAACGATGAAAAACTGTTTTTT
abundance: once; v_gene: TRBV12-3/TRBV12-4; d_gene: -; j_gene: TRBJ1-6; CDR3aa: CASRPGRAVPLHF; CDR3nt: TGTGCCAGCCGACCCGGACGGGCTGTGCCCCTCCACTTT
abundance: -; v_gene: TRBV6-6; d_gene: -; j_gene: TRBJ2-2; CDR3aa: CASSFASAGELFF; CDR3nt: TGTGCCAGCAGTTTTGCTTCAGCCGGGGAGCTGTTTTTT
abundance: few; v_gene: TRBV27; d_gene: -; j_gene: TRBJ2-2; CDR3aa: CASSLGPGAGELFF; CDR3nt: TGTGCCAGCAGTTTAGGACCGGGCGCCGGGGAGCTGTTTTTT
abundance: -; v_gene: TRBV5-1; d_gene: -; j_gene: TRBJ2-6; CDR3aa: CASSLGPDNSGANVLTF; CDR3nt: TGCGCCAGCAGCTTGGGGCCCGATAACTCTGGGGCCAACGTCCTGACTTTC
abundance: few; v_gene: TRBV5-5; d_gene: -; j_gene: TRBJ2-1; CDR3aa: CASSLWGRGNQDEQFF; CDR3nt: TGTGCCAGCAGCTTGTGGGGCAGGGGAAATCAGGATGAGCAGTTCTTC
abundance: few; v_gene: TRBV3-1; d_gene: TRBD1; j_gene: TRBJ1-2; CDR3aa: CASSQGTGLNYGYTF; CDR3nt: TGTGCCAGCAGCCAAGGGACAGGCCTAAACTATGGCTACACCTTC
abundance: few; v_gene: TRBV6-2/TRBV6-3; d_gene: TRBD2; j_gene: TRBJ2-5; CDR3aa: CASSPGLQYQETQYF; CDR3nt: TGTGCCAGCAGTCCGGGACTACAGTACCAAGAGACCCAGTACTTC
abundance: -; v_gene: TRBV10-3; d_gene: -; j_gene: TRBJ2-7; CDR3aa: CAISEPGRNYEQYF; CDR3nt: TGTGCCATCAGTGAGCCGGGACGGAACTACGAGCAGTACTTC